Below, one TCR beta chain is given with its context. What antigen it recognizes has not been identified. Base quality data are lacking; no much larger clone is found one base away. Including cysteine and phenylalanine, the CDR3 has 16 amino acids. Only the CDR3 part of the read is kept: 48 bases, read in frame from the first base. Unmatched junction bases come to 8, with V trimmed by 6 bases and J by 1 base. CDR1 SGHVS and CDR2 FQNEAQ were looked up in the germline V gene. This entry comes from a study of CD8+CD57+ T cells in acquired aplastic anemia (dated by TCRdb to between 2018 and 2020). For context, the study as a whole: Extracted DNA from sorted CD4+ and CD8+ cells averaged around 3.5 ug, ranging from roughly 0.2 to 30 ug. A CD8+CD57+ expansion meant a frequency higher than the mean frequency seen in healthy subjects. What the research found in general, with its limitations: CD8+ Simpson's diversity did not differ significantly between patients and healthy controls (P=0.060). Although under 35 CD8+ CDR3 sequences were shared by patients and controls, these sequences appeared highly expressed in patients and within the immunodominant clones of patients.

Profiling of TCR beta VDJ combinations and CDR3 sequences used genomic DNA as the template. An Illumina HiSeq 2000 was the platform used for TCR repertoire sequencing. The authors' analysis ran thus. Repertoire assessment relied on Simpson's diversity index, CDR3 size and DJ length profiles, and TRBV/TRBJ rearrangement plots. The immunodominant clone was defined as the most abundant DNA sequence in deep sequencing data. CDR3 amino acid sequences were checked for sharing between subjects and were compared against published repertoires and the VDJdb database. TCRdb handled the public reads itself, with Q25 trimming in fastp and clone calling in MiXCR, and kept productive beta chains. Every CDR3 protein is listed once, alongside the most common genes and DNA of its rows. For this entry, the V and J calls and clone size follow TCRdb and not the study's own pipeline. For this sample there are about 200,000 distinct CDR3 sequences; approximately 65% appear just once. The biggest ten clones account for roughly 50% of the sample.

Patients chosen for sequencing had shown expansion of CD8+CD57+ cells by flow cytometry. Every patient had a diagnosis of severe acquired aplastic anemia based on International Study of Aplastic Anemia and Agranulocytosis and Camitta criteria. At the time blood was sampled, none of the patients had received any therapy. The study deep-sequenced TCR repertoires of sorted CD4+ and CD8+ blood T cells from severe aplastic anemia patients and healthy subjects. Patients were enrolled in the USA under clinicaltrials.gov protocols 00001620, 01623167, 00001397, 00071045, 00081523 and 00961064. Ficoll-Paque density gradient centrifugation was used to isolate peripheral blood mononuclear cells. Before DNA extraction, CD4+ and CD8+ T cells were sorted with FACS or magnetic beads.

This TCR came from a human donor with aplastic anemia. Recombination joined TRBV7-8 with TRBJ2-2; 7 bases in the junction line up with TRBD1. Source material: sorted CD4+, CD8+, or CD8+CD57+ T cells (not recorded which) from PBMCs. The nucleotide sequence reads TGTGCCAGCAGAAGAGGGGGCAGGGTGAACACCGGGGAGCTGTTTTTT. Its protein reads: CASRRGGRVNTGELFF.